Ten or more counts support the clone carrying this TCR beta chain. This specimen comes from a study of blood T cell repertoires in COVID-19. Study summary: Researchers got acute and convalescent COVID-19 samples from the United States, Italy and Spain. T cells, B-cell-depleted T cells, or PBMCs supplied cDNA or gDNA.

Germline CDR1 reads SGDLS; CDR2 reads YYNGEE. V gave up 3 bases and J gave up 10 bases, with 17 bases separating them. The CDR3 is 15 amino acids. In the original workflow: By means of reference gene primer amplification, nucleated cell counts were estimated. Produced via immunoSEQ multiplex PCR; TCRdb's table is partial and in-frame only. That table furnishes V, J and clone size, whereas the DNA furnished D and trimming. The data hold about 70,000 clones, with about 88% observed a single time. This rearrangement joins TRBV9 to TRBJ1-6; a possible D gene is TRBD1 (6 bases). The TCR was taken from a man aged 65 to 79 with active COVID-19. Material for sequencing was peripheral blood. The CDR3 sequence is CASSAGVGVESPLHF. The CDR3 nucleotides are TGTGCCAGCAGCGCAGGGGTCGGGGTCGAGTCACCCCTCCACTTT.